This TCR beta chain was captured in a study of T cell responses to AZD1222 COVID-19 vaccine. TCRdb's copy holds only in-frame clones and misses some; the assay was immunoSEQ multiplex PCR. The sample yields around 70,000 clones, about 85% seen once. This clone was recorded once. The antigen remains unidentified. Regarding the study as a whole: It should be noted that donors were predominantly white British and more often female, and clonal diversity was possibly underestimated.

The CDR3 runs 15 residues. The ends lost 4 bases at V and 5 bases at J; junction bases unmatched: 8. CDR1 LNHDA and CDR2 SQIVND come from the germline V gene (reference sequence). Material: peripheral blood, obtained 28 days after the second AZD1222 dose. V is TRBV19 and J is TRBJ2-7; 10 bases fit TRBD2. The receptor was derived from an adult who received the AZD1222 COVID-19 vaccine. The CDR3 DNA reads as TGTGCCAGTAGTACCATAGCGGGGGGACGAAACGAGCAGTACTTC. Protein product: CASSTIAGGRNEQYF.